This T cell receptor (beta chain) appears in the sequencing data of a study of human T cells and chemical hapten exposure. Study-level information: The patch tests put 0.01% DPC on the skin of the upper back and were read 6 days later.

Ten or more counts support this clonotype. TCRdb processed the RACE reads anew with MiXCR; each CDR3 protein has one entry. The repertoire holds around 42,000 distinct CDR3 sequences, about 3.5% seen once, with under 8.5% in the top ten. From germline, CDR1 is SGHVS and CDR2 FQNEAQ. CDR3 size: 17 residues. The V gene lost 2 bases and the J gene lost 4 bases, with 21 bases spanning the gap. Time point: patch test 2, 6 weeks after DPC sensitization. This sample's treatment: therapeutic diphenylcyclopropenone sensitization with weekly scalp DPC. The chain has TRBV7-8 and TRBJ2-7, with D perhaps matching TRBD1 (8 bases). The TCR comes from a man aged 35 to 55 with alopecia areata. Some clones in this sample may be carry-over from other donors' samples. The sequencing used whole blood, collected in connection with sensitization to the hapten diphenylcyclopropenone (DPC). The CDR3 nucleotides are TGTGCCAGCAGCTTAAGGGGGGGCGGACAGGGTCTTTACGAGCAGTACTTC. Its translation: CASSLRGGGQGLYEQYF.